This section outlines one TCR beta chain sequence together with its context. This entry is derived from a study of blood T cell repertoires in COVID-19. Background on the study: Acute and convalescent COVID-19 specimens originated in the United States, Italy and Spain. From T cells, B-cell-depleted T cells, or PBMCs came the material, which was cDNA or gDNA.

CDR1 SQVTM and CDR2 ANQGSEA come from the germline V gene. Losses at the gene ends were 8 bases for V and 1 base for J; bases not matched to a gene: 6. The CDR3 is 14 amino acids. Authors' data handling: Amplification with reference gene primers provided the estimates of nucleated cell counts. Some clones are missing from TCRdb's copy, which holds only in-frame ones; the method was immunoSEQ multiplex PCR. The V and J calls and the clone size are those of that table, but D and trimming were determined from the DNA. The sample has 190,000 or so clones; around 88% are singletons. The receptor comes from a man aged 50 to 59 with active or convalescent COVID-19. The rearrangement joins TRBV29-1 to TRBJ2-5; 11 bases map to TRBD2. The sequencing sample was made of peripheral blood. The DNA for the CDR3 is TGCAGCTACTGGACTAGCGGGCGCCAAGAGACCCAGTACTTC. Translated, it gives CSYWTSGRQETQYF.